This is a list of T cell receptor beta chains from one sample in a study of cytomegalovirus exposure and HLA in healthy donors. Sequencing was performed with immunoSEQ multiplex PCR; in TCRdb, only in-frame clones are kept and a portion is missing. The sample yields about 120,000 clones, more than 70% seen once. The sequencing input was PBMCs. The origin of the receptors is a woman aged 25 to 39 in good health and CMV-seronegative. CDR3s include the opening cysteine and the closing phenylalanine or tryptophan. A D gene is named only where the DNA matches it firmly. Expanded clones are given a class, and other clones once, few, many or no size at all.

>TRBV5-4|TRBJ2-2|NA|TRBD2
TGTGCCAGCAGCATCCCGGGGGGGCCTTACACCGGGGAGCTGTTTTTT
CASSIPGGPYTGELFF
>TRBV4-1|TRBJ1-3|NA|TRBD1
TGCGCCAGCCGCTCTCAGGGGGCTGGAAACACCATATATTTT
CASRSQGAGNTIYF
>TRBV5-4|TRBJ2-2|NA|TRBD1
TGTGCCAGCAGCCTTGCCAGTACAGGGGGCGTATCATTTGTCGGGGAGCTGTTTTTT
CASSLASTGGVSFVGELFF
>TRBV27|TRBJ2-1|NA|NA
TGTGCCAGCAGACTCTCTTGGACAGCCCTCAATGAGCAGTTCTTC
CASRLSWTALNEQFF
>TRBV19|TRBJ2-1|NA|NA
TGTGCCAGTAGCAAGACAGGGAGTGGAGGGACCTACAATGAGCAGTTCTTC
CASSKTGSGGTYNEQFF
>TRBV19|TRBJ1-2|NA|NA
TGTGCCAGTAGTATAGATCATTGGTCGGTTTCTAACTATGGCTACACCTTC
CASSIDHWSVSNYGYTF
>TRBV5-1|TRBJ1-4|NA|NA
TGCGCCAGCAGCCCGATAGCAGCAACTAATGAAAAACTGTTTTTT
CASSPIAATNEKLFF
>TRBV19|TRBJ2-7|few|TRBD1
TGTGCCAGTTTGTCAGGGGGCGGTTACGAGCAGTACTTC
CASLSGGGYEQYF
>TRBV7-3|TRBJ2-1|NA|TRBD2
TGTGCCAGCAGCTTAAGTGGACTAGCGGGGGAGATCAATGAGCAGTTCTTC
CASSLSGLAGEINEQFF
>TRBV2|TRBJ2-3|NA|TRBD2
TGTGCCAGCAGTGAAATGGGACTAGCAGGCACAGATACGCAGTATTTT
CASSEMGLAGTDTQYF
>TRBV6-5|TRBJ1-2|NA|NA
TGTGCCAGCAGTTACCAGGGGCCCAACTATGGCTACACCTTC
CASSYQGPNYGYTF
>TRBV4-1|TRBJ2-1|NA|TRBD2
TGCGCCAGCAGCCAGTTTTACGGGGGGGCCGTTGAGCAGTTCTTC
CASSQFYGGAVEQFF
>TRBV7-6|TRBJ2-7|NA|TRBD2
TGTGCCAGCAGCTTAGGGGTGGGAGGGGAGCAGTACTTC
CASSLGVGGEQYF
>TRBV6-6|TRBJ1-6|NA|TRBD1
TGTGCCAGCAGTGCCTCCGGGACAGATTCACCCCTCCACTTT
CASSASGTDSPLHF
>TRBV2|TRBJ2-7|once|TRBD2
TGTGCCAGCCGGAGACTAGCGGGGACCTACGAGCAGTACTTC
CASRRLAGTYEQYF
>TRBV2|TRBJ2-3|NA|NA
TGTGCCAGCAGGGACGCCTCGGAAAAGGGGGATACGCAGTATTTT
CASRDASEKGDTQYF
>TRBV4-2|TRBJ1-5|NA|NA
TGTGCCAGCAGCCCCTACCGGGACATCCTTTATCAGCCCCAGCATTTT
CASSPYRDILYQPQHF
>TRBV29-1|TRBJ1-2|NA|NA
TGCAGCGTTGACGATGGCTACACCTTC
CSVDDGYTF
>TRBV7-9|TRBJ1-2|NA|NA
TGTGCCAGCAGCTTCCAGACACGCCCCTGGGAGAACTATGGCTACACCTTC
CASSFQTRPWENYGYTF
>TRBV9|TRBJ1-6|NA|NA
TGTGCCAGCAGCGTAGCCCTTAATTCACCCCTCCACTTT
CASSVALNSPLHF
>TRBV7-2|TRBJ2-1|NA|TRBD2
TGTGCCAGCAGCTTAGGGCTAGCGGGGGCACTGGAGCAGTTCTTC
CASSLGLAGALEQFF
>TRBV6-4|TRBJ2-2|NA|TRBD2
TGTGCCAGCAGTGAGAGCGGGGTCGGCACCGGGGAGCTGTTTTTT
CASSESGVGTGELFF
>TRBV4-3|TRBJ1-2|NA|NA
TGCGCCAGCAGCCAAGAGGCTCAGGTTGTTTATGGCTACACCTTC
CASSQEAQVVYGYTF
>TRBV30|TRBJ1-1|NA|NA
TGTGCCTGGAGGGGGAGGAGGGTTATGAACACTGAAGCTTTCTTT
CAWRGRRVMNTEAFF
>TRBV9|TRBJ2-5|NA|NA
TGTGCCAGCAGCGTAGATCGGGGTTGGGAGACCCAGTACTTC
CASSVDRGWETQYF
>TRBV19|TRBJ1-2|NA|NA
TGTGCCAGTAGTCGCACAGTGGGGACTAGCCATGGCTACACCTTC
CASSRTVGTSHGYTF
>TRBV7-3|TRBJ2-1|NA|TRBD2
TGTGCCAGCAGCCCTGGAAGCGGGGGGGCCTACAATGAGCAGTTCTTC
CASSPGSGGAYNEQFF
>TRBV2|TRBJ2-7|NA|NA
TGTGCCAGCAGTGAAGATACTACTTCCTACGAGCAGTACTTC
CASSEDTTSYEQYF
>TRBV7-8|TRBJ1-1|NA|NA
TGTGCCAGCAGCAAGGGAGGGTTAAACACTGAAGCTTTCTTT
CASSKGGLNTEAFF
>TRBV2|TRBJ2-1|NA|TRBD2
TGTGCCAGCAGTCCGGGACTAGCGAATTCCAATGAGCAGTTCTTC
CASSPGLANSNEQFF
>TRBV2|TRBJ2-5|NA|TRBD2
TGTGCCAGCGGGAGACTAGCGAAACAGACCCAGTACTTC
CASGRLAKQTQYF
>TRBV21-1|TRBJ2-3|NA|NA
TGTGCCAGCAGCAAAGTACTAGCGGGTACACATAGCACAGATACGCAGTATTTT
CASSKVLAGTHSTDTQYF
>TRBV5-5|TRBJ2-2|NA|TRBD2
TGTGCCAGCAGCTTGGTTGGCGGGGGGGCCGCGGAGCTGTTTTTT
CASSLVGGGAAELFF
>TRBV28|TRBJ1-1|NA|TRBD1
TGTGCCAGCAGTAGCCGGGACAGGGCGCGCCCCACTGAAGCTTTCTTT
CASSSRDRARPTEAFF
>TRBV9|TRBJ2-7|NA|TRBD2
TGTGCCAGCAGCGTAGCCGGCGGGAGCGAGCAGTACTTC
CASSVAGGSEQYF
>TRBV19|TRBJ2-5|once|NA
TGTGCCACCCAGCTTACAGGAGCCTCTTGGGAGACCCAGTACTTC
CATQLTGASWETQYF
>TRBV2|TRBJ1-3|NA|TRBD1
TGTGCCAGCCTGGGACAGGGTATGCCTGGAAACACCATATATTTT
CASLGQGMPGNTIYF
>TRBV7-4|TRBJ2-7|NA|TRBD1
TGTGCCAGCAGCTTTCCCGGGACAGCCTACGAGCAGTACTTC
CASSFPGTAYEQYF
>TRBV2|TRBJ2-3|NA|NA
TGTGCCAGCTTAGCTCTACGCACAGATACGCAGTATTTT
CASLALRTDTQYF
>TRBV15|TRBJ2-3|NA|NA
TGTGCCACCAGCAGACTTCGACTAGTGCAGGATACGCAGTATTTT
CATSRLRLVQDTQYF
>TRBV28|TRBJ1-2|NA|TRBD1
TGTGCCAGCAGATTGACAGGGCTCTATGGCTACACCTTC
CASRLTGLYGYTF
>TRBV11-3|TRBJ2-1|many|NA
TGTGCCAGCAGCCAAGTAGGGGGAAGCAATAAGCAGTTCTTC
CASSQVGGSNKQFF
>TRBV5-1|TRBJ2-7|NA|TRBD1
TGCGCCAGCAGCTTGGCTCCGGACAGGGCGATCTACGAGCAGTACTTC
CASSLAPDRAIYEQYF
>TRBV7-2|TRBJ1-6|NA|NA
TGTGCCAGCAGCTTAGCGACGGGGAATTCACCCCTCCACTTT
CASSLATGNSPLHF
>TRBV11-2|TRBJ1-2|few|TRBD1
TGTGCCAGCAGCCGGGACAGCCGACAAGGCTACACCTTC
CASSRDSRQGYTF
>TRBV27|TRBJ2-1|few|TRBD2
TGTGCCAGCAGTGTCGAGCGGGGGAGCTCCTACAATGAGCAGTTCTTC
CASSVERGSSYNEQFF
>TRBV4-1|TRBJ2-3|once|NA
TGCGCCAGCAGCCAGAGCCACAGCAGGGGACGTAGGACAGATACGCAGTATTTT
CASSQSHSRGRRTDTQYF
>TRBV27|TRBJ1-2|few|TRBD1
TGTGCCAGCAGCAGTGACAGGGGGCTTGATAACTATGGCTACACCTTC
CASSSDRGLDNYGYTF
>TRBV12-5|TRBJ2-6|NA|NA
TGTGCTAGTGGTACCCTGGATAGGGGTGTCGCTGGGGCCAACGTCCTGACTTTC
CASGTLDRGVAGANVLTF
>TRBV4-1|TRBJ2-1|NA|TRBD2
TGCGCCAGCAGCCAAGGGACTAGCGGGCAAGGGGTTGAGCAGTTCTTC
CASSQGTSGQGVEQFF
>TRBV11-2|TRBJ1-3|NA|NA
TGTGCCAGCAGCTTAGTTACAGGGACTGGAAACACCATATATTTT
CASSLVTGTGNTIYF
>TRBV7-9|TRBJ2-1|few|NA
TGTGCCAGCAGCTTAGCGGGGGGGCCCGGTAATGAGCAGTTCTTC
CASSLAGGPGNEQFF
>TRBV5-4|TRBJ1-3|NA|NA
TGTGCCAGCAGCTCCGGACAGAATAGAAACACCATATATTTT
CASSSGQNRNTIYF